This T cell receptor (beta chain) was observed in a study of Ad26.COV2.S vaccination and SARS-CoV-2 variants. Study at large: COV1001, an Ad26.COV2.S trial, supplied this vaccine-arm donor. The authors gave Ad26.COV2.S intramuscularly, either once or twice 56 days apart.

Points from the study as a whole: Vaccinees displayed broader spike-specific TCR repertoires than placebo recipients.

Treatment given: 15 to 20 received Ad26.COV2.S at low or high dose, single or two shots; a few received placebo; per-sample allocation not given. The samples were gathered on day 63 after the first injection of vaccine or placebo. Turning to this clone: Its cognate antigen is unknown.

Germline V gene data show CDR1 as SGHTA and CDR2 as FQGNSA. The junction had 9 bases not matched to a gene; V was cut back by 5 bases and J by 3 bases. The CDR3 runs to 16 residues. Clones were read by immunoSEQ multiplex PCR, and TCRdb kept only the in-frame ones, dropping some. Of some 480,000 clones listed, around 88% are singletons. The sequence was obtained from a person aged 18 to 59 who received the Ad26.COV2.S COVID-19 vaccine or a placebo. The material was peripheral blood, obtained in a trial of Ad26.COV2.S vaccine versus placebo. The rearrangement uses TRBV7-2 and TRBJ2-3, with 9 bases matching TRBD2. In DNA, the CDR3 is TGTGCCAGCAGCAAGACTAGCGGTACTCCAACAGATACGCAGTATTTT. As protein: CASSKTSGTPTDTQYF.